This T cell receptor (beta chain) was sequenced during a study of blood T cells in healthy people across ages. Overall study results and limits: Investigators viewed diversity estimates from one million T cells as underestimates, the study reported. Aged donors had fewer naive CD4+ cells and lower diversity than long-lived donors.

The use of a sample-barcoded 5' primer and a J-beta primer mix characterized a second PCR of roughly 6 to 11 cycles. TCRdb redid the calling of the 5' RACE reads with MiXCR, one entry per CDR3 protein. The table includes 2 million or so distinct CDR3 sequences, approximately 50% detected once. V was cut by 1 base and J by 5 bases, with 7 bases left in between. The CDR3 spans 12 residues. Germline loops: CDR1 SGHDT, CDR2 YYEEEE. Of note for this clonotype: The antigen is undetermined.

The chain has TRBV5-6 and TRBJ2-7; D unclear. This TCR was recovered from a woman between 40 and 55 years old in good health. The sequencing sample was made of blood. CDR3 sequence (DNA): TGTGCCAGCAGCTTGACGAACGACGAGCAGTACTTC. Translating gives CASSLTNDEQYF.